Included here is one TCR beta chain sequence, with context. The assay was immunoSEQ multiplex PCR, and TCRdb's table has in-frame clones only and misses some. The sample has more than 850,000 clones, more than 75% seen once. The germline V gene has CDR1 MNHNY and CDR2 SVGAGI (reference sequence). The CDR3 runs to 13 residues. Trimming cost V 11 bases and J 5 bases, with 19 bases left between them. This sample was taken from a study of shared clonotypes between healthy human individuals. This TCR was sampled from a man between 18 and 29 years old in good health. Some clones in this sample may be carry-over from other donors' samples. The sequencing input was memory CD4+ T cells from PBMCs. Indicated subset: CD45RA-negative fraction. This chain joins TRBV6-6 and TRBJ2-7, with D maybe TRBD2 (6 bases). The CDR3: CAGSTTSYDEQYF. For the CDR3, the DNA is TGTGCCGGCTCAACGACTAGTTACGACGAGCAGTACTTC.